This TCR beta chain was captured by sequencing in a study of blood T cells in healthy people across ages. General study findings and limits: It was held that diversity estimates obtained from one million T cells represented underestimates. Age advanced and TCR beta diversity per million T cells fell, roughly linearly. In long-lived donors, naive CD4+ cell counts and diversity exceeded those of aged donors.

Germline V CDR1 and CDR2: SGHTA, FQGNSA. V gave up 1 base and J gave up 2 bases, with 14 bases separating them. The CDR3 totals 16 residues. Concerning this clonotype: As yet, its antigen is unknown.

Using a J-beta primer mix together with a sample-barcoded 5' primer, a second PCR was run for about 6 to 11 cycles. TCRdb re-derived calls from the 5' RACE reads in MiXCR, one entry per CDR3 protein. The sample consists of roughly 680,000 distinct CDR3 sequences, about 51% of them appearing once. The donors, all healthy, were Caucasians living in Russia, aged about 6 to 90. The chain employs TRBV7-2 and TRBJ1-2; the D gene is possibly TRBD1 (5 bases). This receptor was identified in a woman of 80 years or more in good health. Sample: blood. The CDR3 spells CASSLVGTPNNYGYTF. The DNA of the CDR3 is TGTGCCAGCAGCTTAGTTGGGACGCCTAACAACTATGGCTACACCTTC.